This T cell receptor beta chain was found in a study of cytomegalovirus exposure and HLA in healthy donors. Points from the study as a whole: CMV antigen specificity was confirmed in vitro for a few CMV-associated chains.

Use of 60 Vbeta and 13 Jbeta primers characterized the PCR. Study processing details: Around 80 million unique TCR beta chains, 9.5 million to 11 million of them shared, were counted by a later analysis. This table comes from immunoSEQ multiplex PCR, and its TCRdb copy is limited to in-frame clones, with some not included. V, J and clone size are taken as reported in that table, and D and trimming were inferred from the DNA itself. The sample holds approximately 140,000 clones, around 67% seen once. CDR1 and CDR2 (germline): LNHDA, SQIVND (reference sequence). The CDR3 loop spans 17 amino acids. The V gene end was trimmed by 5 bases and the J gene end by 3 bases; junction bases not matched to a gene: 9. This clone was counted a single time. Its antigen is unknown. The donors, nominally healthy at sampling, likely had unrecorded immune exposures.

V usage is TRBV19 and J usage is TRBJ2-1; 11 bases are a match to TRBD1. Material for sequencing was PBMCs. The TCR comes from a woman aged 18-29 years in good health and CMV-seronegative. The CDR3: CASSRRDRGSIYNEQFF. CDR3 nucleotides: TGTGCCAGTAGTCGCCGGGACAGGGGGTCGATCTACAATGAGCAGTTCTTC. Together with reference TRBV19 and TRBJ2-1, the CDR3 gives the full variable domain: DGGITQSPKYLFRKEGQNVTLSCEQNLNHDAMYWYRQDPGQGLRLIYYSQIVNDFQKGDIAEGYSVSREKKESFPLTVTSAQKNPTAFYLCASSRRDRGSIYNEQFFGPGTRLTVL.